This T cell receptor (beta chain) was profiled in a study of T cells in Graves' hyperthyroidism and ophthalmopathy. From RNA transcripts, TCR beta CDR3 regions were amplified. A first-round RT-PCR of the TCR CDR3 used the HTBI primer set. A single record per CDR3 protein comes from TCRdb applying MiXCR to the multiplex PCR reads. The data contain 300,000 to 450,000 distinct CDR3 sequences, more than 12% of them singletons. CDR3 size: 17 residues. With V trimmed by 5 bases and J by 1 base, 11 bases remained unmatched. Sequencing was performed on blood. The chain couples TRBV12-3 or TRBV12-4 to TRBJ1-1, with 9 bases lining up with TRBD1. The sequence derives from a woman between 25 and 40 years old with Graves' ophthalmopathy. CDR3 residues: CASSPGTGKLSNTEAFF. The CDR3 nucleotides read TGTGCCAGCAGTCCCGGGACAGGGAAGCTCTCGAACACTGAAGCTTTCTTT.